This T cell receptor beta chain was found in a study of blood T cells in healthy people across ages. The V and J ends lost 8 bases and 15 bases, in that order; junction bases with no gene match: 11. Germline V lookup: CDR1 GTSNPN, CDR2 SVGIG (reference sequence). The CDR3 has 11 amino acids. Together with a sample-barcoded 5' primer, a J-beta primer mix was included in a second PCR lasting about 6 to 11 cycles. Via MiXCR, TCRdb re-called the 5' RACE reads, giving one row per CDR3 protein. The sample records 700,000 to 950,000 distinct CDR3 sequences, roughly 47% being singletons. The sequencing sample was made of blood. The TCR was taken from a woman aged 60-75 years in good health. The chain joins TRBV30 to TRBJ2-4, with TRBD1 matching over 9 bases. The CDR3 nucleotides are TGTGCCCGGGAAGAGGGGACAGGGAGGTACTTC. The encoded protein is CAREEGTGRYF.